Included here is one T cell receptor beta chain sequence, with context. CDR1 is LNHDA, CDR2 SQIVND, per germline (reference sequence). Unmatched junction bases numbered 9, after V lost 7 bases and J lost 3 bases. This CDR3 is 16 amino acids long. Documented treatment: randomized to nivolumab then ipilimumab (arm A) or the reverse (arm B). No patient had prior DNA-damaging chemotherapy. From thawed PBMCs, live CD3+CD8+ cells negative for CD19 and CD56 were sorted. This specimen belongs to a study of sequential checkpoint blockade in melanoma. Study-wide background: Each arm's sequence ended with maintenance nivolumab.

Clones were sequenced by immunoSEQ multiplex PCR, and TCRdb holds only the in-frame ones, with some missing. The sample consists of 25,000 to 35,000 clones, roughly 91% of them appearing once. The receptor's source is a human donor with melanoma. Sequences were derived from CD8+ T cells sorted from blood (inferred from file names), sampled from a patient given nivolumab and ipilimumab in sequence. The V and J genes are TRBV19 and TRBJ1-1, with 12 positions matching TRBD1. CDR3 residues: CASTRDRGRGDTEAFF. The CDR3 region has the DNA TGTGCCAGTACCCGGGACAGGGGGCGTGGGGACACTGAAGCTTTCTTT.